Listed here are 9 T cell receptor beta chains from one sample, sequenced in a study of cytomegalovirus exposure and HLA in healthy donors. Profiled with immunoSEQ multiplex PCR; TCRdb holds only in-frame clones, not every one. In the table there are a few hundred thousand clones, about nine tenths of which are singletons. The specimen sequenced was PBMCs. These receptors came from a woman under 30 in good health and CMV-seronegative.

The rearrangement uses TRBV7-9 and TRBJ2-2; no firm D call. V lost 4 bases, J lost 4 bases, and 7 bases lay in between. In germline, CDR1 is SEHNR, CDR2 FQNEAQ (reference sequence). The length of the CDR3 is 13 residues. The CDR3 loop reads CASSSLPTGELFF. CDR3 DNA: TGTGCCAGCAGCTCACTGCCCACCGGGGAGCTGTTTTTT.

The chain joins TRBV7-9 to TRBJ2-3, with 15 bases aligning to TRBD2. With 5 bases clipped from V and 8 bases from J, the junction kept 14 bases outside the gene matches. Germline CDR1 reads SEHNR; CDR2 reads FQNEAQ (reference sequence). The CDR3 contains 18 residues. The CDR3 coding sequence is TGTGCCAGCAGCACCACCTCCGGACTAGCGGGAGGGTACCGTACGCAGTATTTT. Protein product: CASSTTSGLAGGYRTQYF.

The chain couples TRBV25-1 to TRBJ2-5; maybe TRBD2 (7 bases). V lost 1 base to trimming and J lost 5 bases, with 20 bases between them. This CDR3 is built from 17 residues. From germline, CDR1 is MGHDK and CDR2 SYGVNS. The CDR3 sequence is CASSESLRGRGEETQYF. The DNA of the CDR3 is TGTGCCAGCAGTGAATCCCTGCGGGGGCGCGGGGAGGAGACCCAGTACTTC.

The chain joins TRBV30 to TRBJ2-7; TRBD2 matches 9 bases. V dropped 7 bases and J dropped 0; count of bases not matched to a gene: 4. CDR3 length: 13 residues. Germline loops: CDR1 GTSNPN, CDR2 SVGIG (reference sequence). CDR3 bases: TGTGCCTTAAAAGCGGGAGGCTCCTACGAGCAGTACTTC. Protein sequence: CALKAGGSYEQYF.

The chain combines TRBV19 with TRBJ2-1; D is undetermined. Germline V gene lookup returns CDR1 LNHDA and CDR2 SQIVND (reference sequence). Trimming took 5 bases from V and 10 from J, leaving 9 bases between them. CDR3 length: 11 amino acids. The CDR3 DNA reads TGTGCCAGTAGTGCCAAACTCGAGCAGTTCTTC. Translated: CASSAKLEQFF.

In its sample, this clone was seen once. The chain uses TRBV4-2 and TRBJ2-5; TRBD2 aligns across 7 bases. This CDR3 is 16 amino acids long. V was pared by 2 bases and J by 3 bases, with 9 bases of the junction left unmatched. The germline CDR1 and CDR2 sequences are LGHNA and YNFKEQ. CDR3: CASSQFFGGGEETQYF. The CDR3 DNA reads TGTGCCAGCAGCCAATTCTTTGGGGGGGGTGAAGAGACCCAGTACTTC.

V and J are TRBV30 and TRBJ2-7; D remains unclear. Germline lookup yields CDR1 GTSNPN and CDR2 SVGIG (reference sequence). V gave up 0 bases and J gave up 0 bases, with 9 bases separating them. This CDR3 is built from 14 residues. The CDR3 bases are TGTGCCTGGAGTGTGGAGTTGGGCTCCTACGAGCAGTACTTC. This sequence encodes CAWSVELGSYEQYF.

This clone was counted once. V gene TRBV6-5 combines with J gene TRBJ1-1, with 7 bases that match TRBD1. Trimming removed 0 bases from V and 6 bases from J; junction bases left unmatched: 10. This CDR3 comprises 16 residues. Germline V CDR1 and CDR2: MNHEY, SVGAGI. CDR3 sequence: CASSYSPRGRGAEAFF. CDR3 DNA sequence: TGTGCCAGCAGTTACTCCCCCAGGGGGAGAGGTGCTGAAGCTTTCTTT.

The chain combines TRBV2 with TRBJ2-1; the D gene is possibly TRBD2 (6 bases). Looked up from germline, CDR1 is SNHLY and CDR2 is FYNNEI. This CDR3 has 15 residues. Trimming took 7 bases from V and 5 from J, leaving 18 bases between them. The CDR3 spells CASIKLAPSDNEQFF. The CDR3 DNA reads as TGTGCCAGCATTAAACTAGCTCCCTCAGACAATGAGCAGTTCTTC.